This is a list of T cell receptor beta chains from one sample in a study of post-analysis software for immune sequencing data. TCRdb itself ran the PCR reads through MiXCR, one entry per CDR3 protein. Here the sample spans fewer than 850,000 distinct CDR3 sequences, roughly 30% being singletons. The sample consisted of blood. These receptors were taken from a girl between 10 and 17 years old with multiple sclerosis. Each CDR3 is given with its conserved first and last residue. A D gene is named only where the DNA matches it firmly. The size of a clone is reported for some rows only, either as once, few or many, or as a class for expanded clones.

j_gene	len	v_gene	d_gene	abundance	CDR3aa	CDR3nt
TRBJ1-4	15	TRBV28	-	few	CASSLRRQPNEKLFF	TGTGCCAGCAGTTTAAGGAGGCAGCCCAATGAAAAACTGTTTTTT
TRBJ1-4	13	TRBV3-1	-	few	CASGGGLGEKLFF	TGTGCCAGCGGGGGGGGACTTGGTGAAAAACTGTTTTTT
TRBJ1-5	15	TRBV7-2	-	few	CASSPAGGARQPQHF	TGTGCCAGCAGCCCAGCCGGGGGGGCCCGACAGCCCCAGCATTTT
TRBJ2-5	18	TRBV7-9	TRBD2	-	CASSLGTSGSTLAETQYF	TGTGCCAGCAGCTTAGGGACTAGCGGGAGTACTTTGGCAGAGACCCAGTACTTC
TRBJ2-3	15	TRBV20-1	TRBD2	few	CSATSLAGGTDTQYF	TGCAGTGCCACATCACTAGCGGGAGGGACAGATACGCAGTATTTT
TRBJ1-2	13	TRBV6-6	-	few	CASRATASYGYTF	TGTGCCAGCAGGGCGACAGCTTCCTATGGCTACACCTTC
TRBJ2-7	15	TRBV20-1	-	-	CSAPFLAGTSYEQYF	TGCAGTGCTCCCTTCCTGGCGGGAACCTCCTACGAGCAGTACTTC
TRBJ2-1	14	TRBV7-2	TRBD1	-	CASSLRDRVFGQFF	TGTGCCAGCAGCCTCCGGGACAGGGTGTTTGGGCAGTTCTTC
TRBJ1-2	16	TRBV20-1	-	few	CSARGSTGYRRYGYTF	TGCAGTGCTAGAGGCTCGACAGGTTATCGACGCTATGGCTACACCTTC
TRBJ2-5	14	TRBV6-6	-	-	CASSYGVELATQYF	TGTGCCAGCAGTTACGGCGTGGAGTTGGCGACCCAGTACTTC
TRBJ1-3	15	TRBV28	-	once	CASSFGAQTGNTIYF	TGTGCCAGCAGTTTTGGGGCTCAGACTGGAAACACCATATATTTT
TRBJ2-1	16	TRBV20-1	TRBD2	few	CSARDPGTTFYNEQFF	TGCAGTGCTAGAGACCCCGGGACTACCTTCTACAATGAGCAGTTCTTC
TRBJ2-7	13	TRBV27	-	-	CASSLRATYEQYF	TGTGCCAGCAGTTTGAGGGCAACCTACGAGCAGTACTTC
TRBJ1-1	16	TRBV9	-	-	CASSARGGGQNTEAFF	TGTGCCAGCAGCGCCCGGGGTGGGGGGCAGAACACTGAAGCTTTCTTT
TRBJ2-3	17	TRBV27	-	-	CASSQMYGGWGTDTQYF	TGTGCCAGCAGTCAGATGTACGGTGGATGGGGCACAGATACGCAGTATTTT
TRBJ2-3	15	TRBV12-3/TRBV12-4	-	-	CASSSPSVHTDTQYF	TGTGCCAGCAGTTCCCCTAGCGTACACACAGATACGCAGTATTTT
TRBJ2-5	17	TRBV28	-	-	CASSSMMGRVLGETQYF	TGTGCCAGCAGTTCTATGATGGGCAGGGTATTGGGGGAGACCCAGTACTTC
TRBJ1-6	15	TRBV3-1	-	-	CASSQFGSGNSPLHF	TGTGCCAGCAGCCAATTTGGGTCAGGGAATTCACCCCTCCACTTT
TRBJ1-6	15	TRBV12-3/TRBV12-4	TRBD1	-	CASSNYDRVNSPPHF	TGTGCCAGCAGTAATTACGACAGGGTGAATTCACCCCCCCACTTT
TRBJ1-6	14	TRBV7-9	TRBD1	-	CASSTRQGASPLHF	TGTGCCAGCAGCACCCGACAGGGCGCATCACCCCTCCACTTT
TRBJ2-7	12	TRBV29-1	TRBD2	few	CSAWASGREQYF	TGCAGTGCTTGGGCTAGCGGGAGGGAGCAGTACTTC
TRBJ2-1	16	TRBV9	-	-	CASSPKGASGNNEQFF	TGTGCCAGCAGCCCCAAGGGGGCTAGCGGTAACAATGAGCAGTTCTTC
TRBJ1-1	14	TRBV29-1	-	few	CSVDGVGGSTEAFF	TGCAGCGTTGATGGGGTGGGGGGTAGCACTGAAGCTTTCTTT
TRBJ2-1	12	TRBV12-3/TRBV12-4	TRBD1	-	CASSLGDRVPFF	TGTGCCAGCAGTCTCGGGGACAGGGTGCCGTTCTTC
TRBJ2-3	15	TRBV7-9	-	-	CASSPFPGDSDTQYF	TGTGCCAGCAGCCCCTTCCCCGGGGACTCAGATACGCAGTATTTT
TRBJ2-7	14	TRBV5-1	TRBD2	-	CASTPSGITYEQYF	TGCGCCAGCACGCCTAGCGGGATTACCTACGAGCAGTACTTC
TRBJ2-2	13	TRBV7-2	-	-	CASSLVRIGELFF	TGTGCCAGCAGCTTAGTCCGTATCGGGGAGCTGTTTTTT
TRBJ2-3	12	TRBV3-1	-	-	CASSQGYSPQYF	TGTGCCAGCAGCCAAGGTTATTCGCCCCAGTATTTT
TRBJ2-3	18	TRBV9	TRBD2	-	CASSPTPSGGPSTDTQYF	TGTGCCAGCAGCCCCACCCCCAGCGGGGGTCCTAGCACAGATACGCAGTATTTT
TRBJ1-6	18	TRBV5-1	-	-	CASSFGGVPSSYNSPLHF	TGCGCCAGCAGCTTTGGGGGAGTACCTAGCTCCTATAATTCACCCCTCCACTTT
TRBJ2-7	15	TRBV29-1	TRBD1	many	CSAVPQTGSQSEQYF	TGCAGCGCCGTCCCCCAGACAGGGTCGCAATCCGAGCAGTACTTC
TRBJ1-4	15	TRBV7-9	-	-	CASSPQVPGPEKLFF	TGTGCCAGCAGCCCGCAAGTACCGGGCCCCGAAAAACTGTTTTTT
TRBJ1-6	15	TRBV10-3	-	-	CAISERTGTNSPLHF	TGTGCCATCAGTGAGCGAACAGGGACCAATTCACCCCTCCACTTT
TRBJ2-1	13	TRBV10-3	TRBD2	-	CATKLATGNEQFF	TGTGCCACCAAACTAGCGACGGGAAATGAGCAGTTCTTC
TRBJ1-5	14	TRBV28	TRBD1	-	CASSLTGGIQPQHF	TGTGCCAGCAGTCTGACAGGGGGCATTCAGCCCCAGCATTTT
TRBJ2-7	14	TRBV7-2	TRBD1	-	CASSFSGGRYEQYF	TGTGCCAGCAGCTTTTCAGGGGGTCGGTACGAGCAGTACTTT
TRBJ2-2	17	TRBV10-3	-	-	CAISDIGGPSNTGELFF	TGTGCCATCAGTGATATAGGGGGACCTTCGAACACCGGGGAGCTGTTTTTT
TRBJ2-7	15	TRBV2	TRBD2	-	CASSEAAGGPVEQYF	TGTGCCAGCAGTGAAGCGGCGGGAGGGCCGGTCGAGCAGTACTTC
TRBJ2-1	12	TRBV12-3/TRBV12-4	-	-	CASRGLTNEQFF	TGTGCCAGCAGGGGGCTAACAAATGAGCAGTTCTTC
TRBJ2-1	15	TRBV7-8	-	-	CASSLWENPLNEQFF	TGTGCCAGCAGCTTATGGGAAAACCCCCTGAATGAGCAGTTCTTC
TRBJ2-1	15	TRBV11-2	-	-	CASSPKNGPYNEQFF	TGTGCCAGCAGCCCCAAGAATGGGCCCTACAATGAGCAGTTCTTC
TRBJ2-4	17	TRBV6-6	-	many	CASSYSTLLLAKNIQYF	TGTGCCAGCAGTTACTCGACCCTTCTGCTAGCCAAAAACATTCAGTACTTC
TRBJ1-2	14	TRBV6-1	-	-	CASSRGFRNYGYTF	TGTGCCAGCAGTAGAGGGTTTAGGAACTATGGCTACACCTTC
TRBJ2-5	16	TRBV11-2	-	few	CASSQNSGTGVGTQYF	TGTGCCAGCAGCCAAAACTCCGGGACTGGGGTCGGGACCCAGTACTTC
TRBJ1-1	15	TRBV7-2	-	-	CASSLDRGRYTEAFF	TGTGCCAGCAGCTTAGATCGGGGGCGATACACTGAAGCTTTCTTT
TRBJ2-1	15	TRBV20-1	-	-	CSAAGPLSSYNEQFF	TGCAGTGCCGCCGGACCCCTGAGCTCCTACAATGAGCAGTTCTTC
TRBJ2-5	13	TRBV10-3	-	few	CAIGAALQETQYF	TGTGCCATCGGGGCGGCACTCCAAGAGACCCAGTACTTC
TRBJ2-2	13	TRBV9	-	-	CARGRLVAGELFF	TGTGCCAGGGGGCGACTAGTGGCCGGGGAGCTGTTTTTT
TRBJ2-5	14	TRBV5-1	TRBD1	-	CASNPGQAQETQYF	TGCGCCAGCAACCCAGGACAGGCCCAAGAGACCCAGTACTTC
TRBJ1-1	16	TRBV7-2	-	-	CASSSQGRSPGTEAFF	TGTGCCAGCAGCTCACAAGGACGCTCCCCCGGCACTGAAGCTTTCTTT
TRBJ2-5	13	TRBV7-2	-	once	CASSPTYRYKQYF	TGTGCCAGCAGCCCAACTTATCGCTACAAGCAGTACTTC
TRBJ2-5	15	TRBV20-1	-	many	CSARRRGRGQETQYF	TGCAGTGCTCGCCGGAGGGGTCGGGGGCAAGAGACCCAGTACTTC
TRBJ1-2	15	TRBV11-2	-	-	CASSTNPGHNYGYTF	TGTGCCAGCAGCACAAACCCAGGACACAACTATGGCTACACCTTC
TRBJ2-1	15	TRBV5-1	TRBD1	-	CASSLRTGRLDEQFF	TGCGCCAGCAGCTTGAGGACAGGGAGGTTGGATGAGCAGTTCTTC
TRBJ1-2	16	TRBV7-2	TRBD1	-	CASSLKQGIAYYGYTF	TGTGCCAGCAGCCTAAAACAGGGGATCGCTTACTATGGCTACACCTTC
TRBJ1-2	16	TRBV27	TRBD1	few	CASSFMRTGGSGGYTF	TGTGCCAGCAGTTTTATGCGGACAGGGGGCTCTGGGGGCTACACCTTC
TRBJ1-1	13	TRBV12-3/TRBV12-4	TRBD1	few	CASSSRQGTEAFF	TGTGCCAGCAGTTCACGACAGGGGACTGAAGCTTTCTTT